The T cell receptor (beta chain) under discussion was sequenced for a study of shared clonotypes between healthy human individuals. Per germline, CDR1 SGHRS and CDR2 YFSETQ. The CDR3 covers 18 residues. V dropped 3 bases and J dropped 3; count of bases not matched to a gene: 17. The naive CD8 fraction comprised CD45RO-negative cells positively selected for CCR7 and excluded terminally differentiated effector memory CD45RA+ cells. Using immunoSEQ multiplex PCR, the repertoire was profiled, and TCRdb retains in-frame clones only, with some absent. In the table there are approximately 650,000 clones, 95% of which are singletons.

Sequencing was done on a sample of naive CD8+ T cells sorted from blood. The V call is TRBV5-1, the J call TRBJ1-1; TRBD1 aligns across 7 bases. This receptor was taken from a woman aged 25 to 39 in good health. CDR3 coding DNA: TGCGCCAGCAGCTCCCCTAGACAGGGTGCGGGGAAGGACACTGAAGCTTTCTTT. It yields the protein CASSSPRQGAGKDTEAFF.